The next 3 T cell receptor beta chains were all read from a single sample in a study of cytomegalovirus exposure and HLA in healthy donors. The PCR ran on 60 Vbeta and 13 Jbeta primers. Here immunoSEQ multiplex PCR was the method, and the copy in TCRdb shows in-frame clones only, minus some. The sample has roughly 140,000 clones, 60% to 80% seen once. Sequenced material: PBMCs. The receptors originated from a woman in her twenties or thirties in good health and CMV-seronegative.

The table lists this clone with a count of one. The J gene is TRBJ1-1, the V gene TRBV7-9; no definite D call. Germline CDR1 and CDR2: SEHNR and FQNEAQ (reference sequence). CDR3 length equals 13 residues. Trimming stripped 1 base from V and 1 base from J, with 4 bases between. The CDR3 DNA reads TGTGCCAGCAGCTTAGAACAGAACACTGAAGCTTTCTTT. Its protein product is CASSLEQNTEAFF. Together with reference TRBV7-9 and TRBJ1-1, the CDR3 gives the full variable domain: DTGVSQNPRHKITKRGQNVTFRCDPISEHNRLYWYRQTLGQGPEFLTYFQNEAQLEKSRLLSDRFSAERPKGSFSTLEIQRTEQGDSAMYLCASSLEQNTEAFFGQGTRLTVV.

CDR3 in DNA: TGCGCCAGCAGCTCCCGGGGGGGACAGGGGAGAAATGAGCAGTTCTTC. Translation gives CASSSRGGQGRNEQFF. This chain links TRBV5-1 with TRBJ2-1; 10 bases are a match to TRBD1. Per germline, CDR1 SGHRS and CDR2 YFSETQ. The CDR3 length is 16 residues. The trim removed 3 bases at V and 7 bases at J, leaving 10 bases unmatched. Together with reference TRBV5-1 and TRBJ2-1, the CDR3 gives the full variable domain: KAGVTQTPRYLIKTRGQQVTLSCSPISGHRSVSWYQQTPGQGLQFLFEYFSETQRNKGNFPGRFSGRQFSNSRSEMNVSTLELGDSALYLCASSSRGGQGRNEQFFGPGTRLTVL.

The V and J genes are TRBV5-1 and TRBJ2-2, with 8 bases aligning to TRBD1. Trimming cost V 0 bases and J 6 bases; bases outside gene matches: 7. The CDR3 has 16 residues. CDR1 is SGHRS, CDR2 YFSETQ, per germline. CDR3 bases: TGCGCCAGCAGCTTGGTACGGCCAGGGGGCCCCGGGGAGCTGTTTTTT. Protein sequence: CASSLVRPGGPGELFF.